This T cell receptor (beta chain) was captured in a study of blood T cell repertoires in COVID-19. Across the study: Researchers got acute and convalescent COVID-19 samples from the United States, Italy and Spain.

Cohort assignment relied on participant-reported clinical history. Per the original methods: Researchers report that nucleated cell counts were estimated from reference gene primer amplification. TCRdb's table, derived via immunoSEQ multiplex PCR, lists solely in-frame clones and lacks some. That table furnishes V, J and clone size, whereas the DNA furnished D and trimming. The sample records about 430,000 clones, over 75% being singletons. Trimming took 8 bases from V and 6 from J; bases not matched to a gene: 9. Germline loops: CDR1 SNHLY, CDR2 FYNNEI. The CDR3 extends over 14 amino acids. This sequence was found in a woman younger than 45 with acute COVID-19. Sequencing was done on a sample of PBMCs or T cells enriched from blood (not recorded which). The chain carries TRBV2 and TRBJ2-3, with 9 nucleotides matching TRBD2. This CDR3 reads CASRFAGGPDTQYF. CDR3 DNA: TGTGCCAGCCGGTTTGCGGGGGGGCCGGATACGCAGTATTTT.